This T cell receptor (beta chain) was sequenced for a study of blood T cell repertoires in COVID-19. About the research overall: Sites in the United States, Italy and Spain provided acute and convalescent COVID-19 samples.

This table comes from immunoSEQ multiplex PCR, and its TCRdb copy is limited to in-frame clones, with some not included. The sample includes under 200,000 clones, roughly 91% seen only once; the top ten take 2% to 3%. The CDR3 totals 14 residues. Per the germline V gene, CDR1 is LGHDT and CDR2 is YNNKEL (reference sequence). The J segment lost 4 bases and the V segment lost 3 bases, leaving 2 bases of the junction unmatched. The specimen was peripheral blood. This receptor was taken from a young man with acute or convalescent COVID-19. This sequence joins TRBV3-1 (or the pseudogene TRBV3-2) and TRBJ2-2; TRBD1 matches at 7 bases. Here the CDR3 reads CASSQDRFTGELFF. DNA of the CDR3: TGTGCCAGCAGCCAGGACAGGTTCACCGGGGAGCTGTTTTTT.